A single sample is the source of the 3 T cell receptor beta chains below, sequenced in a study of blood T cell repertoires in COVID-19. Method: immunoSEQ multiplex PCR; TCRdb's copy keeps in-frame clones and lacks some. The sample lists 130,000 or so clones, roughly four fifths occurring once. Sequencing input: peripheral blood. These receptors were taken from a human donor in a cohort sampled during active COVID-19.

The chain links TRBV7-9 to TRBJ2-3; 8 nucleotides match TRBD2. The J segment lost 8 bases and the V segment lost 4 bases, leaving 8 bases of the junction unmatched. The CDR3 totals 14 residues. Germline assignment: CDR1 SEHNR and CDR2 FQNEAQ (reference sequence). CDR3 coding DNA: TGTGCCAGCAGCTCCGGGGGGGTAACCGGTACGCAGTATTTT. Residues: CASSSGGVTGTQYF.

J is TRBJ1-5 and V is TRBV21-1; TRBD1, the D gene given by the table, was not confirmed from the DNA. TRBV21-1 is noted as a pseudogene. The CDR3 has 16 amino acids. Here the CDR3 reads CASSSHRPLSNQPQHF. DNA of the CDR3: TGTGCCAGCAGCTCGCACAGGCCACTTAGCAATCAGCCCCAGCATTTT.

The chain joins TRBV6-5 to TRBJ2-1, with 9 bases fitting TRBD1. In germline, CDR1 is MNHEY, CDR2 SVGAGI. This CDR3 has 15 residues. V lost 6 bases and J lost 7; bases outside the gene matches: 10. The CDR3 region has the DNA TGTGCCAGCAGCCAGACAGGGGGAGCGATAAATGAGCAGTTCTTC. It translates to CASSQTGGAINEQFF.